Below, 8 T cell receptor beta chains from the same sample are listed, as sequenced in a study of CXCR3-negative and CXCR3-positive naive CD8 T cells. cDNA libraries for TRB were generated by 5' RACE incorporating UMI labels. TCRdb re-analyzed the 5' RACE reads; it lists each CDR3 protein once, without DNA. The table for this sample gives about 43,000 distinct CDR3 sequences. Sequenced: memory CD8+ T cells from blood. Source of these receptors: a human donor in good health. Some clones in this sample may be carry-over from other donors' samples.

The gene calls are TRBV7-3 and TRBJ2-1; the TCRdb D gene call, TRBD1, has no DNA to confirm it. This CDR3 spans 13 amino acids. Germline values: CDR1 SGHTA, CDR2 FQGTGA. Here the CDR3 reads CASSLGGSNEQFF.

V is TRBV7-9 and J is TRBJ1-4. The CDR3 is 15 residues long. The germline gives CDR1 SEHNR, CDR2 FQNEAQ (reference sequence). The CDR3: CASSLAGGTSEKLFF. The whole variable domain, filled in from reference TRBV7-9 and TRBJ1-4, reads DTGVSQNPRHKITKRGQNVTFRCDPISEHNRLYWYRQTLGQGPEFLTYFQNEAQLEKSRLLSDRFSAERPKGSFSTLEIQRTEQGDSAMYLCASSLAGGTSEKLFFGSGTQLSVL.

The chain is built from TRBV28 and TRBJ2-7; the D call from TCRdb, TRBD1, cannot be confirmed without DNA. The germline V gene encodes CDR1 MDHEN and CDR2 SYDVKM. The CDR3 consists of 14 residues. CDR3 region: CASTRTGGSYEQYF. Full variable domain (outside the CDR3, taken from reference TRBV28 and TRBJ2-7): DVKVTQSSRYLVKRTGEKVFLECVQDMDHENMFWYRQDPGLGLRLIYFSYDVKMKEKGDIPEGYSVSREKKERFSLILESASTNQTSMYLCASTRTGGSYEQYFGPGTRLTVT.

The chain recombines TRBV12-3 or TRBV12-4 with TRBJ2-1; the D call from TCRdb, TRBD2, cannot be confirmed without DNA. The CDR3 runs to 20 residues. CDR3 sequence: CASSNNGGMASGDYYNEQFF.

The rearrangement links TRBV7-9 to TRBJ2-7. This CDR3 is 12 amino acids long. The germline gives CDR1 SEHNR, CDR2 FQNEAQ (reference sequence). The CDR3 loop reads CASSLEPYEQYF.

The V call is TRBV7-6, the J call TRBJ2-1. This CDR3 comprises 15 residues. Germline values: CDR1 SGHVS, CDR2 FNYEAQ. The CDR3 sequence: CASSPDWSSYNEQFF.

The chain combines TRBV11-3 with TRBJ2-5; as DNA is missing, the TRBD2 call by TCRdb cannot be tested. The CDR3 runs 13 residues. From germline, CDR1 is SGHNT and CDR2 YENEEA. This CDR3 is CASSLRGQETQYF.

This chain uses TRBV27 with TRBJ1-6; the TCRdb call, TRBD1, lacks DNA for checking. This CDR3 contains 14 residues. CDR1 is MNHEY, CDR2 SMNVEV, per germline (reference sequence). The CDR3 reads CASSSRGPGSPLHF.